This TCR beta chain came from a study of T cells in Graves' hyperthyroidism and ophthalmopathy (dated by TCRdb to the late 2010s). With respect to the entire study: Peripheral blood samples were taken at initial diagnosis, before any treatment was given. A discovery cohort of about a hundred patients, 43 with Graves' ophthalmopathy and 55 to 65 with stable Graves' hyperthyroidism, was used to find distinguishing TCR V-J signatures. Prospective prediction of ophthalmopathy was tested in an independent validation cohort of 18 to 20 hyperthyroidism patients and roughly 16 patients who later progressed to ophthalmopathy. The 100 or so discovery patients were randomly split 7:3 into training and test sets. The study also compared thyroid tissue and blood T-cell repertoires from 5 to 7 Graves' hyperthyroidism patients. After sampling, hyperthyroidism patients received methimazole starting at 30 mg daily, and ophthalmopathy patients received high-dose intravenous methylprednisolone. According to the paper, TCR Vbeta CDR3 sequencing was carried out on 135 peripheral blood samples, which came from 40 to 45 ophthalmopathy, 75 to 80 hyperthyroidism and approximately 17 progressor patients.

This clonotype occurred many times. Its specific antigen is unknown. It has no much larger one-base neighbor in the sample; base qualities were not kept. The hyperthyroidism patients were between 18 and 65 years old and newly diagnosed, with a disease duration of less than 2 months. The study excluded patients with uncontrolled infections, other autoimmune diseases, pregnancy or lactation. Diagnoses relied on clinical symptoms, serum thyroxine and TRAb, thyroid ultrasound and orbital computed tomography. For progressor patients, blood was drawn at the first diagnosis of hyperthyroidism, before any ophthalmopathy symptoms had appeared. PBMCs were isolated from 7.5 to 10 ml of fresh peripheral blood by Ficoll-Paque density gradient centrifugation. Progressor patients were initially diagnosed with Graves' hyperthyroidism and developed ophthalmopathy during follow-up. Total RNA was extracted using Trizol reagent, and RNA quality was assessed on an Agilent 2100 Bioanalyzer.

Amplification of TCR beta CDR3 regions was carried out from RNA transcripts. The TCR CDR3 was subjected to a first round of RT-PCR using the HTBI primer set and the Qiagen OneStep RT-PCR kit. Libraries were constructed in a second round of multiplex PCR, after which size selection and purification were carried out. Paired-end sequencing of the libraries was performed with 100 bp reads on an Illumina HiSeq2000. Per the original workflow: SOAPnuke was used to process the raw data, throwing out any read that contained adapters or uncalled bases, had a mean Phred below 15, or lacked an exact constant-primer or identifier match. High-quality paired reads were merged with COPE v1.2.5, and unique nucleotide sequences were defined as clonotypes. Clonotypes were aligned to IMGT TRBV, TRBD and TRBJ reference segments using MiTCR v1.1. Only V-J combinations with frequency above 0.0001, covering about 99% of repertoires, were analysed. A TCS score was defined as the ratio between F50 (clonal expansion) and ExV (chaos), using BLOSUM62-based TCRdist between CDR3 peptides within each V-J. Welch's t-statistics and random forest reduced 450 to 600 V-J features to 13, which were used in a naive Bayes classifier (R e1071). TCRdb reworked the public reads: Q25 trimming with fastp, MiXCR clone assembly, productive beta chains retained. Rows merge per CDR3 protein into single entries with the most common DNA and genes. The V and J calls shown here were made by TCRdb, not taken from the authors' results. The sample table lists fewer than 650,000 distinct CDR3 sequences, 11% to 15% of them with a count of one. The ten largest clones capture roughly 6.2% of the sample.

Taken from the germline V gene, the CDR1 and CDR2 loops are MNHNS and SASEGT. Counted from cysteine to phenylalanine, this CDR3 has 13 amino acids. The kept DNA is CDR3 alone, 39 bases in frame from the first base. V is pruned by 8 bases and J by 0 bases, leaving 4 bases of the junction without a gene match. Broad study findings and their caveats: A 13 V-J signature model separated ophthalmopathy from stable hyperthyroidism, with approximately 86% sensitivity and 81.08% specificity in cross-validation and 80%/75% in testing. No statistical method was used to fix the sample size in advance, and group allocation was not hidden from the investigators. Most expanded thyroid clonotypes (frequency above 0.001) were also found in blood, which suggests that blood repertoires may mirror thyroid immune responses. In validation, the model predicted progression to ophthalmopathy a median of about 6.5 months before onset, with about 64% sensitivity and nearly 75% specificity.

The origin of this receptor is a young woman with Graves' hyperthyroidism that later progressed to Graves' ophthalmopathy. The sequence joins TRBV6-1 to TRBJ2-7; TRBD1 agrees with 7 junctional bases. The specimen sequenced was blood. The sequenced DNA: TGTGCCAGCGGACAGGTCTCCTCCTACGAGCAGTACTTC. Translated, it reads CASGQVSSYEQYF.